This T cell receptor beta chain was retrieved from a study of blood T cell repertoires in COVID-19. Study background: The cDNA or gDNA used as material had been derived from T cells, B-cell-depleted T cells, or PBMCs.

V was pared by 5 bases and J by 2 bases, with 9 bases of the junction left unmatched. Germline loops: CDR1 LNHDA, CDR2 SQIVND (reference sequence). The CDR3 runs to 17 residues. Some clones are missing from TCRdb's copy, which holds only in-frame ones; the method was immunoSEQ multiplex PCR. The data contain roughly 390,000 clones, around 84% of them singletons. Sequenced material: peripheral blood. The TCR sequence derives from a young woman with acute or convalescent COVID-19. V gene TRBV19 combines with J gene TRBJ2-3; 11 bases align to TRBD2. CDR3: CASSAYRLAGNTDTQYF. CDR3 bases: TGTGCCAGTAGTGCCTACCGACTAGCGGGAAACACAGATACGCAGTATTTT.